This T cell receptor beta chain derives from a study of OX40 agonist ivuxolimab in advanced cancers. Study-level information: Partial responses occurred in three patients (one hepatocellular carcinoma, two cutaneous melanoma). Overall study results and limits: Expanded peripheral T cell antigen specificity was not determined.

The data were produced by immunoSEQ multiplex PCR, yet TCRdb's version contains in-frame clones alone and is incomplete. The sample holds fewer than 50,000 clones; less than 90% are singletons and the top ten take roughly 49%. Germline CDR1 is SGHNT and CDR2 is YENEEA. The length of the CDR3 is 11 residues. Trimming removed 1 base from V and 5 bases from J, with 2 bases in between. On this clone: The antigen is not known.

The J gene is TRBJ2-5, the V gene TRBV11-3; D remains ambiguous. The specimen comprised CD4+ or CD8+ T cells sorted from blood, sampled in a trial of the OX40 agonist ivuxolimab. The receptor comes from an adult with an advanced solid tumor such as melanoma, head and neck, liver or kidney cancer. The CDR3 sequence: CASSLAETQYF. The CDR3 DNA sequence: TGTGCCAGCAGCTTAGCGGAGACCCAGTACTTC.